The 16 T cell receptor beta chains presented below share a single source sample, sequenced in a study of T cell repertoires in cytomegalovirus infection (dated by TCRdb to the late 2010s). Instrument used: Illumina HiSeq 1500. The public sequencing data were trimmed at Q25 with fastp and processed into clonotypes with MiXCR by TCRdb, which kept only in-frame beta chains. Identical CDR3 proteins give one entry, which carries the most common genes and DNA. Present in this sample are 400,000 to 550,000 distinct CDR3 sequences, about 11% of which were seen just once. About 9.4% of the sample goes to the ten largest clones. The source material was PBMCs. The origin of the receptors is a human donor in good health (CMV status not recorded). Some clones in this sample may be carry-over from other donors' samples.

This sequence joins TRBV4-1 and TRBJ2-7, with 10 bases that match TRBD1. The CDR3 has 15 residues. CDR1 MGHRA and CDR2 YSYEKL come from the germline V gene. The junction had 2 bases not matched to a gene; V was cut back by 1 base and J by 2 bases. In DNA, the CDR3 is TGCGCCAGCAGCCAAGCTGGGACAGGGGCCTACGAGCAGTACTTC. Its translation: CASSQAGTGAYEQYF.

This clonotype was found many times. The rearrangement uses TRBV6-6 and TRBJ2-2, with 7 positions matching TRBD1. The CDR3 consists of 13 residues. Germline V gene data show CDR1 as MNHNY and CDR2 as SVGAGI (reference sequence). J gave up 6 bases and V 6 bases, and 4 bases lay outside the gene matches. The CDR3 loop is CASSLGTAGELFF. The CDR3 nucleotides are TGTGCCAGCAGCTTAGGGACAGCCGGGGAGCTGTTTTTT.

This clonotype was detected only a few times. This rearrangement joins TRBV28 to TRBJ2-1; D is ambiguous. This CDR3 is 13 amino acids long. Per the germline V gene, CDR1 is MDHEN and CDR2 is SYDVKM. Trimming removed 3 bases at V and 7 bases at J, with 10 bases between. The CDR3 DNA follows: TGTGCCAGCAGTTTCGCTGGGTCAAATGAGCAGTTCTTC. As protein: CASSFAGSNEQFF.

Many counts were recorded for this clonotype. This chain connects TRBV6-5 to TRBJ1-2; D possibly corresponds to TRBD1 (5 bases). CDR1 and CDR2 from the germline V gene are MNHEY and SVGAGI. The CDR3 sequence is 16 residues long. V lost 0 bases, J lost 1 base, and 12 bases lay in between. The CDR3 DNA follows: TGTGCCAGCAGTTACTCCGTGGGACCCCATAACTATGGCTACACCTTC. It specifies CASSYSVGPHNYGYTF.

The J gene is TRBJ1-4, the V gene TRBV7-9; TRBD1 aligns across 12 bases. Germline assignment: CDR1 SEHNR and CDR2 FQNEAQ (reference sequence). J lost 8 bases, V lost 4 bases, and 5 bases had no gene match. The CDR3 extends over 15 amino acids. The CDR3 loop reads CASSSRDRGREKLFF. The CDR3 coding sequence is TGTGCCAGCAGCTCGAGGGACAGGGGGCGGGAAAAACTGTTTTTT.

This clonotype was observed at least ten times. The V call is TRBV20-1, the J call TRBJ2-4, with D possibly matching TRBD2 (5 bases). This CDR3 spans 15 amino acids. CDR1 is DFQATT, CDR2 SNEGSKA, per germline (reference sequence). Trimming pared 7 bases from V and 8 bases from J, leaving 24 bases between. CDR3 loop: CSVRNNPLADDIQYF. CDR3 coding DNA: TGCAGTGTCCGCAATAATCCGCTAGCTGACGACATTCAGTACTTC.

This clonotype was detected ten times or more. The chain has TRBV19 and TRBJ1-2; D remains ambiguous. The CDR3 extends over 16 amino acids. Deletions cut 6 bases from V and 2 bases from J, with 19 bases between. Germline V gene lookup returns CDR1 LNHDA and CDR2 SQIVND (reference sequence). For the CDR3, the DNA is TGTGCCAGTAGACCAAGTAGGACGGCCGAGAACTATGGCTACACCTTC. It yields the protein CASRPSRTAENYGYTF.

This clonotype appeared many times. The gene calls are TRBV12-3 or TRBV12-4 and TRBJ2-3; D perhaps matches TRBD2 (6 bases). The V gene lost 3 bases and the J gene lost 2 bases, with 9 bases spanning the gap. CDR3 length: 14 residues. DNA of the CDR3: TGTGCCAGCAGTTTCTGGGGGGACACAGATACGCAGTATTTT. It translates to CASSFWGDTDTQYF.

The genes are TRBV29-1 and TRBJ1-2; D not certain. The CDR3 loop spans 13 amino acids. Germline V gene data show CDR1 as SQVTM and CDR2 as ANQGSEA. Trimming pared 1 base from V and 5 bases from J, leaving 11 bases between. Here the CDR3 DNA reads TGCAGCGTTGAAGGAGGACGGGAGTATGGCTACACCTTC. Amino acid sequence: CSVEGGREYGYTF.

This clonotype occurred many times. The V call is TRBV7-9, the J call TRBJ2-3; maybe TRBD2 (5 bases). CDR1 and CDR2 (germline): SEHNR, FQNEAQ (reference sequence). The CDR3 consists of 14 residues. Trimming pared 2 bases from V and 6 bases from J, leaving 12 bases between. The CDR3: CASSLTLAGDTQYF. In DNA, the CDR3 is TGTGCCAGCAGCTTAACCCTAGCAGGCGATACGCAGTATTTT.

The CDR3 loop reads CSAPRGGRDTQYF. Here the CDR3 DNA reads TGCAGCGCCCCCCGGGGGGGGAGGGATACGCAGTATTTT. The rearrangement links TRBV29-1 to TRBJ2-3, with 8 bases identical to TRBD2. Germline trimming cut 7 bases from V and 6 bases from J; bases unmatched to any gene: 9. CDR3 length: 13 amino acids. The germline V gene has CDR1 SQVTM and CDR2 ANQGSEA.

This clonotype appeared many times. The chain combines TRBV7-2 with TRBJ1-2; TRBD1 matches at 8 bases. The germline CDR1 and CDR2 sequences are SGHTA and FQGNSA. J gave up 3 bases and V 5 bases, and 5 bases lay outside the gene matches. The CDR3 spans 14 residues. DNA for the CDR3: TGTGCCAGCAGCCTCGGACAGGGCCACTATGGCTACACCTTC. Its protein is CASSLGQGHYGYTF.

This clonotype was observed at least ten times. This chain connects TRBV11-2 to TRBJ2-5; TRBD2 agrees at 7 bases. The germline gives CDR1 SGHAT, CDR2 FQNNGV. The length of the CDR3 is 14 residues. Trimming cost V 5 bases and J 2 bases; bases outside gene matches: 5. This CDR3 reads CASSGTTWQETQYF. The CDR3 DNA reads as TGTGCCAGCAGCGGGACTACCTGGCAAGAGACCCAGTACTTC.

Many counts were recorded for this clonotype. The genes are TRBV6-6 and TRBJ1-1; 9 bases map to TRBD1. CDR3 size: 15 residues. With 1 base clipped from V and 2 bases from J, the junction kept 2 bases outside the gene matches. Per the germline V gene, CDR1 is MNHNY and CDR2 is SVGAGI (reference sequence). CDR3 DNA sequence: TGTGCCAGCAGTTACTTGACAGGGGGAAACACTGAAGCTTTCTTT. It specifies CASSYLTGGNTEAFF.

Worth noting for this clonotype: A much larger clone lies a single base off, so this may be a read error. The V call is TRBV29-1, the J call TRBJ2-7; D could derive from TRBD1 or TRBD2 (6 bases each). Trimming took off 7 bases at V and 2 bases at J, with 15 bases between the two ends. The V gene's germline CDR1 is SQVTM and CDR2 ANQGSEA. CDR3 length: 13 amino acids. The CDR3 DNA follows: TGCAGCGGGGAACAGGGACTTACCTACGAGCAGTACTTC. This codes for CSGEQGLTYEQYF.

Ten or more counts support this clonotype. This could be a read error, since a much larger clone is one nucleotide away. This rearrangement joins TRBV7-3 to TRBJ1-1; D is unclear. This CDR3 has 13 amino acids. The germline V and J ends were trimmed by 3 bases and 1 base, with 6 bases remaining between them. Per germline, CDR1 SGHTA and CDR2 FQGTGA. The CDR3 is CASSFDKNTEAFF. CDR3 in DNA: TGTGCCAGCAGCTTCGACAAGAACACTGAAGCTTTCTTT.